This TCR beta chain originates from a study of T-cell reconstitution after alpha-beta-depleted transplantation in children. The study's findings and limits: From surviving recipient T cells and thymic progenitors came the high day-60 TCRbeta diversity observed in some patients. T-cell numbers and diversity, one year after transplant, stemmed largely from T cells that were newly produced. Reportedly, alpha-beta T cells present about two months post-transplant originated from several hundred expanded clones of graft origin.

Germline V gene data show CDR1 as SGDLS and CDR2 as YYNGEE. V was cut by 0 bases and J by 0 bases, with 13 bases left in between. The CDR3 loop spans 16 amino acids. This clonotype was found a few times. Its antigen is undetermined. Library preparation (for TCRbeta) was performed with unique molecular identifiers. A single record per CDR3 protein comes from TCRdb applying MiXCR to the PCR reads. Found here are approximately 430,000 distinct CDR3 sequences, 15% to 20% of them singletons; the top ten hold over 25%. The TCR comes from a boy less than two years old who had a stem cell transplant for Wiskott-Aldrich syndrome, so the T cells may come from the graft donor. The V and J genes are TRBV9 and TRBJ2-7; D perhaps matches TRBD2 (6 bases). The material sequenced was PBMCs, mostly from graft donor cells, taken 360 days after TCRalphabeta/CD19-depleted stem cell transplant. The CDR3 is CASSVGVAVSSYEQYF. The CDR3 DNA is TGTGCCAGCAGCGTAGGGGTAGCGGTAAGCTCCTACGAGCAGTACTTC. The complete variable domain, with remaining parts taken from reference TRBV9 and TRBJ2-7, reads DSGVTQTPKHLITATGQRVTLRCSPRSGDLSVYWYQQSLDQGLQFLIQYYNGEERAKGNILERFSAQQFPDLHSELNLSSLELGDSALYFCASSVGVAVSSYEQYFGPGTRLTVT.